This T cell receptor (beta chain) was sequenced during a study of blood T cells in healthy people across ages. Each donor was a healthy Caucasian individual from Russia, aged about 6 to 95. The authors ran a second PCR of about 6 to 11 cycles using a sample-barcoded 5' primer and a J-beta primer mix. Each cDNA molecule received a tag from a template-switch adaptor that had 12 random nucleotides. At least 2.5 million CDR3-containing paired-end reads were obtained per sample. TCRdb re-analysed the 5' RACE reads in MiXCR, keeping a single row per CDR3 protein. The sample carries more than 700,000 distinct CDR3 sequences, about 45% recorded once. Per germline, CDR1 SEHNR and CDR2 FQNEAQ (reference sequence). V was cut by 0 bases and J by 7 bases, with 7 bases left in between. The CDR3 totals 13 residues.

The chain joins TRBV7-9 to TRBJ1-5; the D is unclear. This TCR was recovered from a man older than 75 in good health. Sequenced input: blood. Here the CDR3 DNA reads TGTGCCAGCAGCTTAGCGTGGGGACAGCCCCAGCATTTT. Encoded protein: CASSLAWGQPQHF.